The 28 T cell receptor beta chains presented below share a single source sample, sequenced in a study of blood T cells in healthy people across ages. It was with a sample-barcoded 5' primer and a J-beta primer mix that a second PCR of about 6 to 12 cycles was run. TCRdb used MiXCR to reprocess the 5' RACE reads, holding one entry per CDR3 protein. The top ten clones hold roughly 3.9% of a sample with hundreds of thousands of distinct CDR3 sequences, approximately 21% of them seen once. What was sequenced was blood. All receptors derive from a man between 65 and 80 years old in good health.

The chain couples TRBV25-1 to TRBJ2-1; D call uncertain. V was shortened by 3 bases and J by 3 bases, with 9 bases between the two germline ends. This CDR3 is built from 14 residues. Germline-derived CDR1 and CDR2 are MGHDK and SYGVNS. The CDR3 is CASSEAKVYNEQFF. Here the CDR3 DNA reads TGTGCCAGCAGTGAGGCGAAGGTCTACAATGAGCAGTTCTTC.

The genes are TRBV6-1 and TRBJ1-5; D is uncertain. Germline V gives CDR1 MNHNS, CDR2 SASEGT. The CDR3 sequence is 13 residues long. The V end was cut by 8 bases, the J end by 6 bases, with 14 bases between. The DNA of the CDR3 is TGTGCCAGCCCCGCATTATTAATTCAGCCCCAGCATTTT. This translates into CASPALLIQPQHF.

The chain is built from TRBV3-1 and TRBJ2-5, with D possibly matching TRBD2 (6 bases). CDR1 is LGHDT, CDR2 YNNKEL, per germline (reference sequence). V dropped 8 bases and J dropped 0 bases, with 13 bases sitting between them. The CDR3 contains 14 residues. CDR3 in DNA: TGTGCCAGCGCTACGCGGAGGGACCAAGAGACCCAGTACTTC. Encoded protein: CASATRRDQETQYF.

This clonotype was observed a handful of times. This sequence joins TRBV5-1 and TRBJ2-1; possibly TRBD2 for D (6 bases). The CDR3 spans 15 residues. Deletions cut 2 bases from V and 3 bases from J, with 12 bases between. The V gene's germline CDR1 is SGHRS and CDR2 YFSETQ. The CDR3 here is CASSFGSGLYNEQFF. The CDR3 DNA is TGCGCCAGCAGCTTCGGGAGCGGTCTCTACAATGAGCAGTTCTTC.

The chain is built from TRBV12-3 or TRBV12-4 and TRBJ2-1, with 7 bases aligning to TRBD1. V lost 6 bases, J lost 0 bases, and 11 bases stayed unmatched. The CDR3 length is 17 residues. The CDR3 sequence is CASRTGTHVSSYNEQFF. CDR3 nucleotides: TGTGCCAGCAGGACAGGGACCCACGTCAGCTCCTACAATGAGCAGTTCTTC.

Of note for this clonotype: One junction end disagrees with the germline gene, perhaps due to a read error. CDR3 loop: CGASPSGSHEQYF. The DNA for the CDR3 is TGCGGTGCTAGTCCCAGCGGGAGCCACGAGCAGTACTTC. This chain links TRBV20-1 with TRBJ2-7; 8 bases fit TRBD2. This CDR3 comprises 13 residues. Germline V gene sequence: CDR1 DFQATT, CDR2 SNEGSKA (reference sequence).

The V and J genes are TRBV5-1 and TRBJ1-4, with D perhaps TRBD1 (5 bases). The V end was cut by 4 bases, the J end by 3 bases, with 13 bases between. This CDR3 comprises 15 residues. The germline gives CDR1 SGHRS, CDR2 YFSETQ. The CDR3 sequence is CASSLEGSANEKLFF. The CDR3 nucleotides are TGCGCCAGCAGCCTCGAGGGGTCGGCTAATGAAAAACTGTTTTTT.

This clonotype has just a few counts. V and J are TRBV28 and TRBJ2-7; 12 bases map to TRBD1. Germline V lookup: CDR1 MDHEN, CDR2 SYDVKM. This CDR3 comprises 13 residues. Losses at the gene ends were 6 bases for V and 6 bases for J; bases not matched to a gene: 3. In DNA, the CDR3 is TGTGCCAGCAGGTGGGACAGGGGGCTCGAGCAGTACTTC. Translating it yields CASRWDRGLEQYF.

This chain links TRBV28 with TRBJ2-5; 8 nucleotides match TRBD2. Germline CDR1 and CDR2: MDHEN and SYDVKM. CDR3 length equals 17 residues. V was pared by 10 bases and J by 1 base, with 17 bases of the junction left unmatched. CDR3 loop: CATHWLSPSGFQETQYF. CDR3 sequence (DNA): TGTGCCACCCATTGGTTATCGCCTAGCGGGTTCCAAGAGACCCAGTACTTC.

The chain has TRBV25-1 and TRBJ2-1, with TRBD2 matching 10 bases. Germline-derived CDR1 and CDR2 are MGHDK and SYGVNS. Trimming cost V 1 base and J 7 bases; bases outside gene matches: 10. This CDR3 has 17 amino acids. In nucleotides, the CDR3 is TGTGCCAGCAGTGAATCCCTCGCCCTGACTAGCGGGAATGAGCAGTTCTTC. This gives the protein CASSESLALTSGNEQFF.

V is TRBV6-2 or TRBV6-3 and J is TRBJ1-2; D is unresolved. Germline values: CDR1 MNHEY, CDR2 SVGEGT. The V gene lost 9 bases and the J gene lost 7 bases, with 21 bases spanning the gap. The CDR3 covers 14 residues. This CDR3 is CASLGEVEVGGYTF. CDR3 bases: TGTGCCAGTCTCGGAGAGGTAGAAGTAGGTGGCTACACCTTC.

The chain employs TRBV29-1 and TRBJ2-7; 8 bases map to TRBD1. Germline V gives CDR1 SQVTM, CDR2 ANQGSEA. The V and J ends lost 5 bases and 6 bases, in that order; junction bases with no gene match: 6. The CDR3 length is 12 residues. The CDR3 reads CSVPGQGGEQYF. The CDR3 DNA reads as TGCAGCGTTCCCGGACAGGGTGGCGAGCAGTACTTC.

As regards this clonotype: An end of the junction differs from the germline gene, which may be a read error. The V gene is TRBV28, the J gene TRBJ2-5, with a weak D call TRBD1 (6 bases). Germline assignment: CDR1 MDHEN and CDR2 SYDVKM. The CDR3 consists of 12 residues. The CDR3, as DNA: TGTGCCAGCAGTGGACAGAACAATGAGCGGTTCTTC. Protein product: CASSGQNNERFF.

Comment on this clonotype: A clone one base away is much larger, so this may be a read error. The gene calls are TRBV29-1 and TRBJ2-5; D is unclear. CDR1 and CDR2 (germline): SQVTM, ANQGSEA. This CDR3 has 12 residues. The V and J ends lost 0 bases and 4 bases respectively, with 6 bases between them. CDR3 in amino acids: CSVEDGGETQYF. The CDR3 DNA follows: TGCAGCGTTGAAGATGGTGGAGAGACCCAGTACTTC.

The V gene is TRBV10-3, the J gene TRBJ2-1; possibly TRBD2 for D (6 bases). Germline-derived CDR1 and CDR2 are ENHRY and SYGVKD. Trimming took off 3 bases at V and 6 bases at J, with 15 bases between the two ends. This CDR3 is 15 amino acids long. CDR3 residues: CAISDSGTVGNEQFF. CDR3 nucleotides: TGTGCCATCAGTGATAGCGGCACAGTGGGCAATGAGCAGTTCTTC.

This clonotype came up a few times. The chain carries TRBV7-8 and TRBJ2-7; D is possibly TRBD1 or TRBD2 (5 bases each). The CDR3 covers 15 residues. Germline CDR1 and CDR2: SGHVS and FQNEAQ. V dropped 4 bases and J dropped 0 bases, with 13 bases sitting between them. This chain's CDR3 is CASSSGGISSYEQYF. DNA of the CDR3: TGTGCCAGCAGCTCTGGGGGAATCAGCTCCTACGAGCAGTACTTC.

This clonotype was seen only a few times. The rearrangement uses TRBV7-8 and TRBJ2-2; D unresolved. Trimming took 1 base from V and 1 from J, leaving 7 bases between them. Germline assignment: CDR1 SGHVS and CDR2 FQNEAQ. This CDR3 region has 15 residues. CDR3 sequence: CASSLVVGNTGELFF. DNA of the CDR3: TGTGCCAGCAGCTTAGTGGTGGGGAACACCGGGGAGCTGTTTTTT.

The chain uses TRBV6-2 or TRBV6-3 and TRBJ2-1; a possible D gene is TRBD2 (7 bases). Trimming left V 4 bases short and J 8 bases short, with 18 bases between. CDR3 length: 15 residues. Germline CDR1 is MNHEY and CDR2 is SVGEGT. As DNA, the CDR3 is TGTGCCAGCAGTTCCCGACAGGCCACTAGCGATGAGCAGTTCTTC. It specifies CASSSRQATSDEQFF.

The rearrangement uses TRBV5-8 and TRBJ1-4; 8 nucleotides line up with TRBD1. This CDR3 spans 16 amino acids. V dropped 4 bases and J dropped 0; count of bases not matched to a gene: 5. Germline CDR1 and CDR2: SGHTS and YDEGEE. CDR3 bases: TGTGCCAGCAGCGTGAACAGGGGGACAACTAATGAAAAACTGTTTTTT. Translating gives CASSVNRGTTNEKLFF.

In this sample, this clonotype turned up a few times. The chain uses TRBV7-2 and TRBJ2-1; no clear D. The J call could be wrong; TRBJ2-5 is a better fit for the DNA end. This CDR3 spans 15 amino acids. Germline CDR1 is SGHTA and CDR2 is FQGNSA. As DNA, the CDR3 is TGTGCCAGCAGCTTAGCCCAGCGATCCAGGGAGACCCAGTACTTC. It encodes CASSLAQRSRETQYF.

This clonotype appeared a few times. The rearrangement uses TRBV7-3 and TRBJ2-5; D remains unclear. This CDR3 contains 13 residues. In germline, CDR1 is SGHTA, CDR2 FQGTGA. With 5 bases removed from V and 2 bases from J, the gap between germline ends came to 9 bases. CDR3 nucleotide sequence: TGTGCCAGCAGCATCGGCCGGCAAGAGACCCAGTACTTC. It specifies CASSIGRQETQYF.

The rearrangement links TRBV10-1 to TRBJ2-2, with D unclear. The V gene lost 2 bases and the J gene lost 6 bases, with 4 bases spanning the gap. This CDR3 has 12 amino acids. Germline values: CDR1 WNHNN, CDR2 SYGVQD (reference sequence). The CDR3 coding sequence is TGCGCCAGCAGTGAGGGGGCCGGGGAGCTGTTTTTT. Protein sequence: CASSEGAGELFF.

This clonotype was seen at least ten times. The chain employs TRBV2 and TRBJ1-4; D may be TRBD1 (5 bases). Germline V gene lookup returns CDR1 SNHLY and CDR2 FYNNEI. CDR3 length: 14 residues. V dropped 6 bases and J dropped 2 bases, with 10 bases sitting between them. Here the CDR3 reads CASRMGGTNEKLFF. CDR3 bases: TGTGCCAGCAGGATGGGGGGGACTAATGAAAAACTGTTTTTT.

This clonotype was detected a few times. V and J are TRBV6-1 and TRBJ2-3, with TRBD2 matching over 7 bases. In germline, CDR1 is MNHNS, CDR2 SASEGT. The CDR3 totals 14 residues. The junction had 4 bases not matched to a gene; V was cut back by 3 bases and J by 4 bases. This CDR3 is CASSEWGRADTQYF. DNA for the CDR3: TGTGCCAGCAGTGAGTGGGGGAGGGCAGATACGCAGTATTTT.

V usage is TRBV18 and J usage is TRBJ2-4, with 14 bases matching TRBD2. J was trimmed by 4 bases and V by 1 base; bases with no gene match: 6. This CDR3 is built from 18 residues. The V gene's germline CDR1 is KGHSH and CDR2 LQKENI. The CDR3 DNA is TGTGCCAGCTCACCACAGAGACTAGCGGGAGGGCAGAAAAACATTCAGTACTTC. Translating it yields CASSPQRLAGGQKNIQYF.

This clonotype has more than one count but fewer than ten. The chain recombines TRBV20-1 with TRBJ2-7, with TRBD2 identical over 9 bases. The V and J ends lost 0 bases and 6 bases, in that order; junction bases with no gene match: 9. The CDR3 contains 15 residues. Germline lookup yields CDR1 DFQATT and CDR2 SNEGSKA (reference sequence). The CDR3 protein is CSARDGGSGSGEQYF. The CDR3 DNA reads TGCAGTGCTAGAGATGGGGGTAGCGGGAGTGGCGAGCAGTACTTC.

This clonotype was found a few times. The V call is TRBV27, the J call TRBJ2-3; D perhaps matches TRBD1 (6 bases). In germline, CDR1 is MNHEY, CDR2 SMNVEV (reference sequence). The CDR3 is made up of 14 amino acids. V was pared by 6 bases and J by 2 bases, with 12 bases between. The CDR3 loop is CASSRTVNTDTQYF. CDR3 coding DNA: TGTGCCAGCAGCCGGACAGTGAACACAGATACGCAGTATTTT.

V usage is TRBV9 and J usage is TRBJ2-7, with 7 positions matching TRBD2. Per the germline V gene, CDR1 is SGDLS and CDR2 is YYNGEE. The CDR3 spans 21 residues. Trimming removed 0 bases from V and 2 bases from J; junction bases left unmatched: 23. The CDR3 loop is CASSVEAANPGTTFSAYEQYF. The CDR3 DNA sequence: TGTGCCAGCAGCGTAGAGGCGGCGAATCCCGGGACTACCTTTTCCGCCTACGAGCAGTACTTC.